Each of the 9 T cell receptor beta chains below was sequenced from the same sample in a study of shared clonotypes between healthy human individuals. Profiled with immunoSEQ multiplex PCR; TCRdb holds only in-frame clones, not every one. The sample lists fewer than 2.5 million clones, 80% to 95% seen once, with around 0.37% in the top ten. Specimen: naive CD4+ T cells from PBMCs. Regarding subset: CD45RA+ positively selected. Receptors originate from a man between 18 and 35 years old in good health. Some clones in this sample may be carry-over from other donors' samples.

This chain links TRBV5-4 with TRBJ1-1; D is perhaps TRBD1 (6 bases). V was trimmed by 4 bases and J by 3 bases, leaving 13 bases between them. This CDR3 is built from 14 residues. CDR1 is SGHNT, CDR2 YYREEE, per germline (reference sequence). In DNA, the CDR3 is TGTGCCAGCAGCCCTCTGGGGGCTTACACTGAAGCTTTCTTT. Encoded protein: CASSPLGAYTEAFF.

The V and J genes are TRBV6-5 and TRBJ1-1; TRBD1 might be the D (6 bases). The CDR3 runs 15 residues. The germline CDR1 and CDR2 sequences are MNHEY and SVGAGI. V lost 5 bases, J lost 2 bases, and 15 bases lay in between. The CDR3 loop is CASSPPPGVNTEAFF. The CDR3 nucleotides are TGTGCCAGCAGTCCCCCCCCAGGGGTAAACACTGAAGCTTTCTTT.

The J gene is TRBJ2-7, the V gene TRBV6-5; possible D gene TRBD1, 5 bases. This CDR3 comprises 12 residues. Germline values: CDR1 MNHEY, CDR2 SVGAGI. Trimming left V 6 bases short and J 6 bases short, with 12 bases between. This CDR3 reads CASRSRVLEQYF. The DNA for the CDR3 is TGTGCCAGCAGAAGCAGGGTTCTCGAGCAGTACTTC.

The chain combines TRBV19 with TRBJ2-7; 8 bases map to TRBD1. Germline lookup yields CDR1 LNHDA and CDR2 SQIVND (reference sequence). The CDR3 sequence is 14 residues long. The V and J ends lost 6 bases and 5 bases, in that order; junction bases with no gene match: 9. The chain's CDR3 is CASSPTGAQDEQYF. The CDR3 nucleotides are TGTGCCAGTAGCCCGACAGGGGCCCAGGACGAGCAGTACTTC.

V and J are TRBV10-1 and TRBJ2-1, with D possibly matching TRBD2 (6 bases). CDR3 length equals 13 residues. V lost 9 bases and J lost 1, with 10 bases in between. The V gene's germline CDR1 is WNHNN and CDR2 SYGVQD (reference sequence). As DNA, the CDR3 is TGCGCCAGGAGGGACTTATCCTACAATGAGCAGTTCTTC. It is translated as CARRDLSYNEQFF.

This clone was counted once. The V gene is TRBV28, the J gene TRBJ2-5; no firm D call. The CDR3 totals 16 residues. With 5 bases removed from V and 4 bases from J, the gap between germline ends came to 20 bases. Germline V lookup: CDR1 MDHEN, CDR2 SYDVKM. CDR3 DNA sequence: TGTGCCAGCAGTACCCAAGTCGAGGAGTGGGGAGAGACCCAGTACTTC. Its protein is CASSTQVEEWGETQYF.

The chain uses TRBV5-1 and TRBJ2-7, with 8 nucleotides matching TRBD2. The CDR3 sequence is 16 residues long. V lost 0 bases and J lost 2; bases outside the gene matches: 7. Germline V gene lookup returns CDR1 SGHRS and CDR2 YFSETQ. The CDR3 loop reads CASSLAGSGTPYEQYF. In nucleotides, the CDR3 is TGCGCCAGCAGCTTGGCCGGTAGCGGGACCCCCTACGAGCAGTACTTC.

V gene TRBV4-2 combines with J gene TRBJ2-7; D is unresolved. The CDR3 totals 15 residues. Germline V gives CDR1 LGHNA, CDR2 YNFKEQ. V dropped 3 bases and J dropped 0 bases, with 12 bases sitting between them. CDR3 sequence reads: CASSQTDRSSYEQYF. In DNA form, the CDR3 reads TGTGCCAGCAGCCAGACGGACCGGAGCTCCTACGAGCAGTACTTC.

This chain joins TRBV7-6 and TRBJ2-1; D might be TRBD1 or TRBD2, each matching 5 bases. The ends were cut back, 5 bases at V and 6 bases at J, with 17 bases in the middle. This CDR3 has 15 amino acids. Germline V gene lookup returns CDR1 SGHVS and CDR2 FNYEAQ. The DNA for the CDR3 is TGTGCCAGCAGCCCCCCATGGGGGACGGGCAATGAGCAGTTCTTC. Translation gives CASSPPWGTGNEQFF.